This T cell receptor beta chain is drawn from a study of a mutant IDH1 vaccine in newly diagnosed glioma. Study overall: In some groups vaccination began 4-6 weeks post-radiotherapy; others received it with temozolomide. The treated group averaged approximately 42 years old and was about 60% male, around 38% female.

V lost 7 bases, J lost 3 bases, and 4 bases stayed unmatched. Germline loops: CDR1 MNHNS, CDR2 SASEGT. The CDR3 length is 14 residues. Documented time point: week 11, during vaccination. It was 300 ug of mutant IDH1 20-mer peptide that made up each vaccine dose, given with topical imiquimod. Here immunoSEQ multiplex PCR was the method, and the copy in TCRdb shows in-frame clones only, minus some. This sample has 20,000 to 30,000 clones; approximately 79% occur once, and the top ten carry around 8%. This clone was counted between two and nine times. Its antigen is unidentified. The genes are TRBV6-1 and TRBJ2-2; TRBD1 matches 8 bases. Specimen: PBMCs, collected from a glioma patient whose treatment included an IDH1 peptide vaccine. This clonotype was sampled from a man aged 35-49 years with glioma. The CDR3 DNA sequence: TGTGCCAGCAAAGGACAGGGAGACACCGGGGAGCTGTTTTTT. This gives the protein CASKGQGDTGELFF.